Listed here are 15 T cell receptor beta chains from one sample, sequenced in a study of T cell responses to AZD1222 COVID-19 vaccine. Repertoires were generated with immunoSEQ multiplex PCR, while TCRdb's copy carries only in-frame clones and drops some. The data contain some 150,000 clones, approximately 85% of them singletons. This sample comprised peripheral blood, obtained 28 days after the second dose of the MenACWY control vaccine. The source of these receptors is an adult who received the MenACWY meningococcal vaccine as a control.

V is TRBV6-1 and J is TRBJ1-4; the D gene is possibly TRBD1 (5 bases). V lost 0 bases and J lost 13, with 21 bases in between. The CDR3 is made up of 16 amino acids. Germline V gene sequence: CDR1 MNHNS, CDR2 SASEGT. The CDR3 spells CASSEAGGYPTFGLFF. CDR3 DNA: TGTGCCAGCAGTGAAGCGGGGGGTTACCCCACATTCGGACTGTTTTTT.

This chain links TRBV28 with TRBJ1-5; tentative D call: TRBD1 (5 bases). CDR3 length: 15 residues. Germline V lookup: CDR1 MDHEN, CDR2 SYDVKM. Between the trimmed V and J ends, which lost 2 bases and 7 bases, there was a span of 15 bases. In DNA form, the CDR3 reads TGTGCCAGCAGTTTAAGTGGCAGGGTTGGGCAGCCCCAGCATTTT. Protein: CASSLSGRVGQPQHF.

The CDR3: CASSLDSLINTGELFF. The CDR3 DNA sequence: TGTGCCAGCAGTTTAGACAGCTTAATTAACACCGGGGAGCTGTTTTTT. V usage is TRBV27 and J usage is TRBJ2-2; perhaps TRBD1 as D (5 bases). CDR3 length: 16 amino acids. CDR1 is MNHEY, CDR2 SMNVEV, per germline (reference sequence). V shed 2 bases and J shed 2 bases, with 12 bases lying between them.

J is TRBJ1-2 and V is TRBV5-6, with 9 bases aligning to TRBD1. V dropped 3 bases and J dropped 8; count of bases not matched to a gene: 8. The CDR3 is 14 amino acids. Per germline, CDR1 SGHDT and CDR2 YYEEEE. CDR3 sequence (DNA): TGTGCCAGCAGCTCACCCGGGACAGGGATAGGCTACACCTTC. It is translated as CASSSPGTGIGYTF.

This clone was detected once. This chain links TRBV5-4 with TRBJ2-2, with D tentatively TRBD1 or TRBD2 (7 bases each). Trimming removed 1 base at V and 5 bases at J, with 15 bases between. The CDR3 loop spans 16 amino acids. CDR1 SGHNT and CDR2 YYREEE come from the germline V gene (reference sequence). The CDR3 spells CASSLYAQGGTGELFF. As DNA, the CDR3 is TGTGCCAGCAGCTTGTATGCTCAGGGGGGGACCGGGGAGCTGTTTTTT.

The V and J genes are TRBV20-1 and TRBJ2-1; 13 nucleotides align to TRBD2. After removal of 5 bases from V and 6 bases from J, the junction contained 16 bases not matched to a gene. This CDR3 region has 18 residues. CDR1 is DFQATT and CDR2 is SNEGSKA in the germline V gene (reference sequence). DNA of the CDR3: TGCAGTGCTTGTGGACTAGCGGGAGAACGGGTAACGGGCAATGAGCAGTTCTTC. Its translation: CSACGLAGERVTGNEQFF.

This CDR3 reads CASSRSSGYTDTQYF. The CDR3 DNA reads as TGTGCCAGCAGTCGAAGTAGCGGCTACACAGATACGCAGTATTTT. The chain carries TRBV7-2 and TRBJ2-3, with a tentative D call TRBD2 (6 bases). The CDR3 loop spans 15 amino acids. V dropped 6 bases and J dropped 2 bases, with 15 bases sitting between them. CDR1 SGHTA and CDR2 FQGNSA come from the germline V gene. The full variable domain, completed using reference TRBV7-2 and TRBJ2-3, is GAGVSQSPSNKVTEKGKDVELRCDPISGHTALYWYRQSLGQGLEFLIYFQGNSAPDKSGLPSDRFSAERTGGSVSTLTIQRTQQEDSAVYLCASSRSSGYTDTQYFGPGTRLTVL.

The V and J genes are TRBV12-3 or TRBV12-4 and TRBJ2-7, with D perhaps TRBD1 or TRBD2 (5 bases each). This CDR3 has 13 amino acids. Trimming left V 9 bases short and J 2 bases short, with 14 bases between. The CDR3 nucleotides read TGTGCCAGTAACCGGGACGCCGCCTACGAGCAGTACTTC. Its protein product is CASNRDAAYEQYF.

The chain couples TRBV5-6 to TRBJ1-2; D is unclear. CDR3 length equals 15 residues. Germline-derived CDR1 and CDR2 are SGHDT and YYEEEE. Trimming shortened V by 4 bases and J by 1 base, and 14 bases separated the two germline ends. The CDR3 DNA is TGTGCCAGCAGCCTCGACCGATCTTTTAACTATGGCTACACCTTC. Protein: CASSLDRSFNYGYTF. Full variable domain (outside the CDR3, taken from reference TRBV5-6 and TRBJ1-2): DAGVTQSPTHLIKTRGQQVTLRCSPKSGHDTVSWYQQALGQGPQFIFQYYEEEERQRGNFPDRFSGHQFPNYSSELNVNALLLGDSALYLCASSLDRSFNYGYTFGSGTRLTVV.

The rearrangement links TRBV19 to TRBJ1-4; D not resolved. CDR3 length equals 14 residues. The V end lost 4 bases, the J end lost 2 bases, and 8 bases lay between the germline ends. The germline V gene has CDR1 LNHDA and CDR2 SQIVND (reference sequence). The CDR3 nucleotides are TGTGCCAGTAGTAGGTGGAACACTAATGAAAAACTGTTTTTT. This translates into CASSRWNTNEKLFF.

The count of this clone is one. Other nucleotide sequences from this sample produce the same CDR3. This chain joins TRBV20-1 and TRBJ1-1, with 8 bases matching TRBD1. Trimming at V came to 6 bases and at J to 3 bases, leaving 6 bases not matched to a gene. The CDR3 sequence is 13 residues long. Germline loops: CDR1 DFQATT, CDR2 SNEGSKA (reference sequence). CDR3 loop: CSASQGADTEAFF. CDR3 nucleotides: TGCAGTGCGAGTCAGGGGGCGGACACTGAAGCTTTCTTT.

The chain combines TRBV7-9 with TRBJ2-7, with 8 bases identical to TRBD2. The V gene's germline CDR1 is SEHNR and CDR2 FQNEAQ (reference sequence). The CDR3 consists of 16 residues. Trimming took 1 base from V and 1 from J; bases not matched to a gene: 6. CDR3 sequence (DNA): TGTGCCAGCAGCTTAGGTGAGGCGGGGGGATCCTACGAGCAGTACGTC. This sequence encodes CASSLGEAGGSYEQYV.

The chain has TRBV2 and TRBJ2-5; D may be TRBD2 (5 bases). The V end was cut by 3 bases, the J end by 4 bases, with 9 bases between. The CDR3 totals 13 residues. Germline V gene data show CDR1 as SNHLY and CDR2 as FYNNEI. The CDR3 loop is CASSDTAGETQYF. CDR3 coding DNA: TGTGCCAGCAGTGATACGGCGGGAGAGACCCAGTACTTC. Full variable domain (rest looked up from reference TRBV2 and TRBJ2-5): EPEVTQTPSHQVTQMGQEVILRCVPISNHLYFYWYRQILGQKVEFLVSFYNNEISEKSEIFDDQFSVERPDGSNFTLKIRSTKLEDSAMYFCASSDTAGETQYFGPGTRLLVL.

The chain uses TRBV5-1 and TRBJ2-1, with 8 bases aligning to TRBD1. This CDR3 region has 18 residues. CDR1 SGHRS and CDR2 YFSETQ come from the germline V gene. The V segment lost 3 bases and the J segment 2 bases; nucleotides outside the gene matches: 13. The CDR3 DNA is TGCGCCAGCAGCTCGCTCTTGGGCCAGGGGGCGGCCTACAATGAGCAGTTCTTC. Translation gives CASSSLLGQGAAYNEQFF. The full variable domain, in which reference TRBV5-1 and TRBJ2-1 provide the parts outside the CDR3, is KAGVTQTPRYLIKTRGQQVTLSCSPISGHRSVSWYQQTPGQGLQFLFEYFSETQRNKGNFPGRFSGRQFSNSRSEMNVSTLELGDSALYLCASSSLLGQGAAYNEQFFGPGTRLTVL.

CDR3: CASSIRTQHSGNTIYF. The CDR3 DNA is TGTGCCAGTAGTATACGGACACAACACTCTGGAAACACCATATATTTT. The chain combines TRBV19 with TRBJ1-3; the D gene is possibly TRBD1 (5 bases). This CDR3 comprises 16 residues. V was trimmed by 2 bases and J by 0 bases, leaving 11 bases between them. In germline, CDR1 is LNHDA, CDR2 SQIVND (reference sequence).